This T cell receptor beta chain was found in a study of T cells in Graves' hyperthyroidism and ophthalmopathy. This clonotype has only a few counts. Its antigen is unknown. Germline lookup yields CDR1 SGHTA and CDR2 FQGNSA. V lost 4 bases and J 1 base, leaving 14 bases between the germline ends. The CDR3 consists of 15 residues. Orbital computed tomography, thyroid ultrasound, serum thyroxine and TRAb, and clinical symptoms together informed the diagnoses. This blood was taken when hyperthyroidism was first diagnosed, before any ophthalmopathy symptoms existed. Authors of the study amplified TCR beta CDR3 regions from RNA transcripts. First-round RT-PCR of the TCR CDR3 relied on the HTBI primer set. MiXCR, applied by TCRdb to the multiplex PCR reads, yields one record per CDR3 protein. This sample yields almost 600,000 distinct CDR3 sequences, of which around 13% are seen a single time; about 5.8% belongs to the top ten.

Study-level findings and limits: Blood held most thyroid clonotypes expanded above 0.001 frequency. From stable hyperthyroidism, ophthalmopathy was set apart by a 13 V-J model.

This chain joins TRBV7-2 and TRBJ2-7; D is perhaps TRBD2 (6 bases). Sequenced material: blood. The clonotype was recovered from a young woman with Graves' hyperthyroidism that later progressed to Graves' ophthalmopathy. The CDR3 loop reads CASSSIGSKSYEQYF. Written as DNA, the CDR3 is TGTGCCAGCAGCTCAATCGGGAGTAAATCCTACGAGCAGTACTTC. Full variable domain (outside the CDR3, taken from reference TRBV7-2 and TRBJ2-7): GAGVSQSPSNKVTEKGKDVELRCDPISGHTALYWYRQSLGQGLEFLIYFQGNSAPDKSGLPSDRFSAERTGGSVSTLTIQRTQQEDSAVYLCASSSIGSKSYEQYFGPGTRLTVT.